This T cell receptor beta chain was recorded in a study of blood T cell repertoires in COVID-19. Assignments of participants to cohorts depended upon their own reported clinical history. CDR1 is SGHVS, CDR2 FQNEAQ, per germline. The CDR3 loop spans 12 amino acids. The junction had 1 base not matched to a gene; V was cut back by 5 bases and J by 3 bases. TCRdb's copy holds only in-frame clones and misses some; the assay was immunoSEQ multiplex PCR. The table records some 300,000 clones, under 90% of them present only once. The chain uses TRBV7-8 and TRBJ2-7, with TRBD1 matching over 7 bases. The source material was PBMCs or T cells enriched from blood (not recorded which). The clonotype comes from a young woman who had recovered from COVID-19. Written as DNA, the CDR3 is TGTGCCAGCAGCCGGACAGGCTACGAGCAGTACTTC. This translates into CASSRTGYEQYF.